These 17 T cell receptor beta chains were all obtained from the same sample, sequenced in a study of blood T cell repertoires in COVID-19. Assay: immunoSEQ multiplex PCR; the TCRdb copy retains only in-frame clones and omits some. This table has approximately 260,000 clones, about 90% appearing once. Sequencing was carried out using PBMCs or T cells enriched from blood (not recorded which). These receptors came from a woman under 30 who had recovered from COVID-19.

This chain connects TRBV29-1 to TRBJ1-3, with 8 bases identical to TRBD1. Trimming took 4 bases from V and 0 from J; bases not matched to a gene: 5. CDR1 and CDR2 (germline): SQVTM, ANQGSEA. CDR3 length: 15 residues. The CDR3 DNA sequence: TGCAGCGTTGCAGGGGGCTCCCTCTCTGGAAACACCATATATTTT. It translates to CSVAGGSLSGNTIYF.

The chain recombines TRBV24-1 with TRBJ1-5; no reliable D call. The germline V and J ends were trimmed by 3 bases and 3 bases, with 8 bases remaining between them. The germline V gene has CDR1 KGHDR and CDR2 SFDVKD. CDR3 size: 14 residues. As DNA, the CDR3 is TGTGCCACCAGTGATGGGCAATCCAATCAGCCCCAGCATTTT. It is translated as CATSDGQSNQPQHF.

This clone was detected ten times or more. The chain employs TRBV29-1 and TRBJ1-1; TRBD1 matches at 10 bases. Trimming at V came to 8 bases and at J to 4 bases, leaving 7 bases not matched to a gene. The CDR3 runs to 13 residues. Germline V gene sequence: CDR1 SQVTM, CDR2 ANQGSEA. The CDR3 here is CSTRTGGGTEAFF. The CDR3 bases are TGCAGCACCAGGACAGGGGGAGGCACTGAAGCTTTCTTT.

A remark on this clone: At one end the junction does not follow the germline gene, possibly because of a read error. This chain joins TRBV7-7 and TRBJ2-3, with D possibly TRBD2 on 5 matching bases. The V gene's germline CDR1 is SSHAT and CDR2 FNYEAQ (reference sequence). There are 14 residues in the CDR3. The CDR3 sequence: CASSFGEGSDTQYF. CDR3 bases: TGTGCTAGCAGCTTTGGTGAGGGTTCAGATACGCAGTATTTT.

This chain connects TRBV25-1 to TRBJ2-5, with D perhaps TRBD1 (5 bases). This CDR3 is 13 amino acids long. Germline CDR1 is MGHDK and CDR2 is SYGVNS. Trimming removed 2 bases from V and 4 bases from J, with 8 bases in between. CDR3: CASSEQGLETQYF. The DNA for the CDR3 is TGTGCCAGCAGTGAACAGGGTTTAGAGACCCAGTACTTC.

The CDR3 DNA reads TGTGCCATCAGCGCCGGGACAGGGGCTTCAAGGGGCTACACCTTC. Translating gives CAISAGTGASRGYTF. This chain links TRBV10-3 with TRBJ1-2; 10 positions match TRBD1. The V and J ends lost 6 bases and 8 bases, in that order; junction bases with no gene match: 12. CDR1 and CDR2 from the germline V gene are ENHRY and SYGVKD. CDR3 length equals 15 residues.

The chain links TRBV27 to TRBJ2-2; possible D gene TRBD1, 6 bases. This CDR3 contains 15 residues. Germline V gene data show CDR1 as MNHEY and CDR2 as SMNVEV (reference sequence). The germline V and J ends were trimmed by 0 bases and 5 bases, with 10 bases remaining between them. The CDR3 nucleotides are TGTGCCAGCAGTTTATCCAGCAGGGGAACCGGGGAGCTGTTTTTT. As protein: CASSLSSRGTGELFF.

The chain combines TRBV4-2 with TRBJ2-7; 9 nucleotides agree with TRBD1. The CDR3 is made up of 15 amino acids. J lost 6 bases, V lost 0 bases, and 6 bases had no gene match. Germline V gene lookup returns CDR1 LGHNA and CDR2 YNFKEQ. CDR3: CASSQDKGQGSEQYF. CDR3 sequence (DNA): TGTGCCAGCAGCCAAGATAAGGGACAGGGCTCCGAGCAGTACTTC.

The chain joins TRBV30 to TRBJ1-5, with 7 bases matching TRBD1. Germline CDR1 reads GTSNPN; CDR2 reads SVGIG (reference sequence). This CDR3 is built from 15 residues. Trimming at V came to 6 bases and at J to 0 bases, leaving 8 bases not matched to a gene. The CDR3 reads CACPGQRISNQPQHF. The DNA of the CDR3 is TGTGCCTGCCCGGGACAGAGAATTAGCAATCAGCCCCAGCATTTT.

The chain employs TRBV9 and TRBJ2-1; D perhaps matches TRBD2 (5 bases). Trimming removed 1 base at V and 8 bases at J, with 13 bases between. CDR3 size: 14 residues. Germline V gives CDR1 SGDLS, CDR2 YYNGEE. The CDR3 region is CASSVTRVGDEQFF. The CDR3 coding sequence is TGTGCCAGCAGCGTAACGAGGGTCGGCGATGAGCAGTTCTTC. Variable domain in full (rest from reference TRBV9 and TRBJ2-1): DSGVTQTPKHLITATGQRVTLRCSPRSGDLSVYWYQQSLDQGLQFLIQYYNGEERAKGNILERFSAQQFPDLHSELNLSSLELGDSALYFCASSVTRVGDEQFFGPGTRLTVL.

This chain links TRBV9 with TRBJ2-5, with TRBD1 matching 7 bases. Trimming cost V 8 bases and J 1 base; bases outside gene matches: 5. Germline assignment: CDR1 SGDLS and CDR2 YYNGEE. CDR3 length equals 13 residues. CDR3 DNA: TGTGCCAGTGGGACAGCCTTCCAAGAGACCCAGTACTTC. It yields the protein CASGTAFQETQYF.

This chain joins TRBV5-1 and TRBJ2-2, with a tentative D call TRBD1 (5 bases). Trimming shortened V by 6 bases and J by 6 bases, and 15 bases separated the two germline ends. This CDR3 is built from 14 residues. Germline V gene data show CDR1 as SGHRS and CDR2 as YFSETQ. The CDR3 nucleotides read TGCGCCAGCACCTTAGGGGCGGTGGCCGGGGAGCTGTTTTTT. This codes for CASTLGAVAGELFF.

The J gene is TRBJ1-5, the V gene TRBV10-1; no firm D call. The germline gives CDR1 WNHNN, CDR2 SYGVQD (reference sequence). CDR3 size: 18 residues. The V and J ends lost 1 base and 0 bases respectively, with 16 bases between them. The CDR3 nucleotides are TGCGCCAGCAGTGAGTTAACAGCTCGGATAGATAGCAATCAGCCCCAGCATTTT. This codes for CASSELTARIDSNQPQHF.

The genes are TRBV5-6 and TRBJ2-7; possibly TRBD2 for D (6 bases). The V end lost 4 bases, the J end lost 6 bases, and 17 bases lay between the germline ends. Germline CDR1 is SGHDT and CDR2 is YYEEEE. The CDR3 sequence is 14 residues long. DNA for the CDR3: TGTGCCAGCAGCAATTCCGGGACTTTGCCCGAGCAGTACTTC. Its translation: CASSNSGTLPEQYF.

The CDR3 nucleotides are TGCGCCAGCAGCTTCCGCCTCGCGGATGAGCAGTTCTTC. Its protein is CASSFRLADEQFF. V is TRBV4-1 and J is TRBJ2-1, with D hard to call. V gave up 5 bases and J gave up 8 bases, with 13 bases separating them. The CDR3 totals 13 residues. CDR1 is MGHRA and CDR2 is YSYEKL in the germline V gene.

The V gene is TRBV18, the J gene TRBJ1-4, with D hard to call. The CDR3 spans 13 residues. Germline CDR1 and CDR2: KGHSH and LQKENI. V dropped 2 bases and J dropped 6 bases, with 7 bases sitting between them. The CDR3 loop reads CASSPISDEKLFF. Here the CDR3 DNA reads TGTGCCAGCTCACCAATTAGTGATGAAAAACTGTTTTTT.

The chain links TRBV4-1 to TRBJ1-4; D is perhaps TRBD1 (6 bases). V gave up 0 bases and J gave up 6 bases, with 11 bases separating them. This CDR3 is built from 15 residues. From germline, CDR1 is MGHRA and CDR2 YSYEKL. The CDR3 reads CASSQDAGDYEKLFF. CDR3 bases: TGCGCCAGCAGCCAAGATGCAGGGGATTATGAAAAACTGTTTTTT.